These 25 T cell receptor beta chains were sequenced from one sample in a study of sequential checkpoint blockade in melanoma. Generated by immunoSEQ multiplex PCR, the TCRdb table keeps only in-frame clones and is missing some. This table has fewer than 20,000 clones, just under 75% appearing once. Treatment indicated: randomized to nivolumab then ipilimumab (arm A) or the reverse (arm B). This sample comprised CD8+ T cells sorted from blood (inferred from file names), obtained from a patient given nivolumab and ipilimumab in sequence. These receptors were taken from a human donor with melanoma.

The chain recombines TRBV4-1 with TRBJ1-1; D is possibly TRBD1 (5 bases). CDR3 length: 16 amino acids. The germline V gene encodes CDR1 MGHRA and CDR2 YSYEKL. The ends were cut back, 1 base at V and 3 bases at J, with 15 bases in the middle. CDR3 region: CASSQVQGSIDTEAFF. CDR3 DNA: TGCGCCAGCAGCCAAGTTCAGGGCAGTATAGACACTGAAGCTTTCTTT.

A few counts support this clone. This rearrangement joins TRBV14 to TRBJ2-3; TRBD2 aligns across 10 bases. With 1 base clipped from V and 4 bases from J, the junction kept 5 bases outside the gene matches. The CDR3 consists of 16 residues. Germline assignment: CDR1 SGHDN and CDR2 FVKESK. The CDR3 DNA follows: TGTGCCAGCAGCCAAGTAGCTAGCGGGGGTGCAGATACGCAGTATTTT. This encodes CASSQVASGGADTQYF.

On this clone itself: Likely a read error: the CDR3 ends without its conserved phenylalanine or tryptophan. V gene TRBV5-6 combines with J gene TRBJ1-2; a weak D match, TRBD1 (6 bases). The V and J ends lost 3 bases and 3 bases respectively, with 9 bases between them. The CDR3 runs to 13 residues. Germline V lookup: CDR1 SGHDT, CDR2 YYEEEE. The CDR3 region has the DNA TGTGCCAGCAGCTCAGGGGACGACTATGGCTACACCCTC. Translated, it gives CASSSGDDYGYTL.

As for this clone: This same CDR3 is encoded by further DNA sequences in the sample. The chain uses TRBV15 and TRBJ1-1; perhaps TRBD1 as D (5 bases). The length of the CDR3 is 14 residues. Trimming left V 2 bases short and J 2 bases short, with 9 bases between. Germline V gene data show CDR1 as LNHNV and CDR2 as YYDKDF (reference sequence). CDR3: CATSRTQGNTEAFF. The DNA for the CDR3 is TGTGCCACCAGCAGAACCCAGGGTAACACTGAAGCTTTCTTT. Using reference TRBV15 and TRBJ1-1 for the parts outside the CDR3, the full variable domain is DAMVIQNPRYQVTQFGKPVTLSCSQTLNHNVMYWYQQKSSQAPKLLFHYYDKDFNNEADTPDNFQSRRPNTSFCFLDIRSPGLGDTAMYLCATSRTQGNTEAFFGQGTRLTVV.

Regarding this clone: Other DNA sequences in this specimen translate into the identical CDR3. This CDR3 reads CASSLSGGYEQYF. CDR3 DNA: TGTGCCAGCAGTTTATCAGGGGGCTACGAGCAGTACTTC. The rearrangement links TRBV27 to TRBJ2-7; tentative D call: TRBD1 (6 bases). The germline CDR1 and CDR2 sequences are MNHEY and SMNVEV (reference sequence). The CDR3 has 13 amino acids. Deletions cut 0 bases from V and 3 bases from J, with 6 bases between.

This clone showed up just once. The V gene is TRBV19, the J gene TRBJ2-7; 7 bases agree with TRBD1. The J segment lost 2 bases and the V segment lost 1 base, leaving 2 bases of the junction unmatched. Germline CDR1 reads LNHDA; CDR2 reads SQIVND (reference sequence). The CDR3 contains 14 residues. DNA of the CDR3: TGTGCCAGTAGTATAGGGGACAGCACCTACGAGCAGTACTTC. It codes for CASSIGDSTYEQYF.

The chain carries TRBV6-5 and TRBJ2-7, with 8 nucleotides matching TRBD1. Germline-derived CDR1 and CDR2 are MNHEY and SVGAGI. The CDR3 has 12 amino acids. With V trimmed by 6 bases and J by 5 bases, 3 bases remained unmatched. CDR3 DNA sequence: TGTGCCAGCAGGGACAGGGCCCACGAGCAGTACTTC. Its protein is CASRDRAHEQYF.

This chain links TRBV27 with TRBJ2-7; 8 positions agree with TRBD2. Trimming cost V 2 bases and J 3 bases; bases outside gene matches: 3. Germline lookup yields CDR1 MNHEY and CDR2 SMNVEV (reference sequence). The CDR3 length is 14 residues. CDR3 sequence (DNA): TGTGCCAGCAGTTTAAACGGGGGGGTCTACGAGCAGTACTTC. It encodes CASSLNGGVYEQYF.

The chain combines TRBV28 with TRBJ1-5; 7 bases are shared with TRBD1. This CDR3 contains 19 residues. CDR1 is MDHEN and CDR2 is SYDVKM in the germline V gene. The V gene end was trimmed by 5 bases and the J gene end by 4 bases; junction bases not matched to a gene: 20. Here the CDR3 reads CASSRGGQVPGLWNQPQHF. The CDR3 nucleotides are TGTGCCAGCAGTCGAGGCGGACAGGTTCCCGGTTTGTGGAATCAGCCCCAGCATTTT.

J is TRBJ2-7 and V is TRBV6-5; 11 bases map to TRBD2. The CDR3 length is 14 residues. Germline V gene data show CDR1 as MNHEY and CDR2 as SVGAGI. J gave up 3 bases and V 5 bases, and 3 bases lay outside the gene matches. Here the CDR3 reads CASSDGTSGYEQYF. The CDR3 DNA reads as TGTGCCAGCAGTGACGGGACTAGCGGCTACGAGCAGTACTTC.

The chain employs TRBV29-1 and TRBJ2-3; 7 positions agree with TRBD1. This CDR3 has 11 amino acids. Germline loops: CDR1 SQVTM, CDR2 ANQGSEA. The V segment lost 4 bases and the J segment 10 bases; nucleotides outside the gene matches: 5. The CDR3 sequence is CSVADRVAQYF. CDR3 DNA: TGCAGCGTTGCCGACAGGGTTGCGCAGTATTTT.

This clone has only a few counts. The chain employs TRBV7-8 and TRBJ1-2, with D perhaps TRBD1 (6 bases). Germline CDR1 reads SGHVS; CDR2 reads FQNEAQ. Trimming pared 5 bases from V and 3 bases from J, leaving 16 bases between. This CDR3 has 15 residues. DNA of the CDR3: TGTGCCAGCAGCCCCGTCGGGGGGCGCGACTATGGCTACACCTTC. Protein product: CASSPVGGRDYGYTF.

As DNA, the CDR3 is TGTGCCAGTAGTACGAAAGACAGGGAAGCCTTCTATGGCTACACCTTC. Residues: CASSTKDREAFYGYTF. The rearrangement joins TRBV19 to TRBJ1-2, with 7 bases lining up with TRBD1. The CDR3 sequence is 16 residues long. Germline V gene lookup returns CDR1 LNHDA and CDR2 SQIVND (reference sequence). V lost 4 bases and J lost 4; bases outside the gene matches: 12.

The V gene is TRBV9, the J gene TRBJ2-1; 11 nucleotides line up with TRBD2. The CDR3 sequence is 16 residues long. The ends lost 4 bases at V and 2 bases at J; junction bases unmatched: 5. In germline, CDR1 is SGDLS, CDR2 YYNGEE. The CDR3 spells CASSLRSGGAYNEQFF. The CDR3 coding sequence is TGTGCCAGCAGCCTACGTAGCGGGGGGGCCTACAATGAGCAGTTCTTC.

The CDR3 bases are TGTGCCAGCAGCTCTACTCAGGGTTCACCCCTCCACTTT. Its protein is CASSSTQGSPLHF. The chain uses TRBV7-6 and TRBJ1-6; D possibly corresponds to TRBD1 (5 bases). Germline lookup yields CDR1 SGHVS and CDR2 FNYEAQ. The CDR3 runs to 13 residues. V was trimmed by 4 bases and J by 9 bases, leaving 10 bases between them. Full variable domain (missing parts from reference TRBV7-6 and TRBJ1-6): GAGVSQSPRYKVTKRGQDVALRCDPISGHVSLYWYRQALGQGPEFLTYFNYEAQQDKSGLPNDRFSAERPEGSISTLTIQRTEQRDSAMYRCASSSTQGSPLHFGNGTRLTVT.

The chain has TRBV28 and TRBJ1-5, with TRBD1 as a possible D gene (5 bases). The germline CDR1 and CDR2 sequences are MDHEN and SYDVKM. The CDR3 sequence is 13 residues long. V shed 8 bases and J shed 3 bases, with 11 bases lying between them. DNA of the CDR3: TGTGCCAGCCACCAAGGGGCCAATCAGCCCCAGCATTTT. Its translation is CASHQGANQPQHF.

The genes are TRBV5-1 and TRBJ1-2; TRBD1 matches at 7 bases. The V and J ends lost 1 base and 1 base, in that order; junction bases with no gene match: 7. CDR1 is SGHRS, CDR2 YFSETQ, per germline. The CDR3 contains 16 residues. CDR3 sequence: CASSLISGTVNYGYTF. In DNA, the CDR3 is TGCGCCAGCAGCTTGATATCCGGGACAGTTAACTATGGCTACACCTTC.

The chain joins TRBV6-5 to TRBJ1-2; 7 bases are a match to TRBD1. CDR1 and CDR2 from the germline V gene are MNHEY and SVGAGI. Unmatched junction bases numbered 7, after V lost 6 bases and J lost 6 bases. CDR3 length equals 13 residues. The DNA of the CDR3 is TGTGCCAGCAGCCAAGGAGGGGGCAATGGCTACACCTTC. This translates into CASSQGGGNGYTF.

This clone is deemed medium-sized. CDR3 loop: CASSYSNLAGGTEAFF. CDR3 DNA: TGTGCCAGCAGTTACTCGAATCTGGCAGGAGGGACTGAAGCTTTCTTT. The V and J genes are TRBV6-5 and TRBJ1-1; D ambiguous. The V end lost 0 bases, the J end lost 5 bases, and 16 bases lay between the germline ends. Germline CDR1 reads MNHEY; CDR2 reads SVGAGI. The CDR3 is 16 residues long.

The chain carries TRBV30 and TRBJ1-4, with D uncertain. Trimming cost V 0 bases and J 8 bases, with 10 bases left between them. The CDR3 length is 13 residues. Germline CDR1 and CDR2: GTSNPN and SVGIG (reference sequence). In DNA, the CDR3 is TGTGCCTGGAGTGTGGCGGGAAACGAAAAACTGTTTTTT. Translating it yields CAWSVAGNEKLFF.

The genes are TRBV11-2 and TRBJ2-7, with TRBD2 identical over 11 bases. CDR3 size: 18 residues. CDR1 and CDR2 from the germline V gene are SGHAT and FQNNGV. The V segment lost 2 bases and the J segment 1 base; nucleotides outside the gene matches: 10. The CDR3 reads CASSLSTSGSLFSYEQYF. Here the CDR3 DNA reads TGTGCCAGCAGCTTAAGTACTAGCGGGAGTTTGTTTTCCTACGAGCAGTACTTC.

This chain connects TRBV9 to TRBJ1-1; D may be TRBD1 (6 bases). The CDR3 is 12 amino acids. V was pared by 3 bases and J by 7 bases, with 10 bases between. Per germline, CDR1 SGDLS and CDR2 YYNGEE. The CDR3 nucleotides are TGTGCCAGCAGCGCCCAGGACAGTGAAGCTTTCTTT. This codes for CASSAQDSEAFF.

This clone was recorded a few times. The CDR3 is CASSYGTSGGHNTGELFF. As DNA, the CDR3 is TGTGCCAGCAGCTACGGGACTAGCGGGGGGCACAACACCGGGGAGCTGTTTTTT. V gene TRBV9 combines with J gene TRBJ2-2; 15 positions match TRBD2. J lost 2 bases, V lost 4 bases, and 6 bases had no gene match. The V gene's germline CDR1 is SGDLS and CDR2 YYNGEE. The CDR3 has 18 residues.

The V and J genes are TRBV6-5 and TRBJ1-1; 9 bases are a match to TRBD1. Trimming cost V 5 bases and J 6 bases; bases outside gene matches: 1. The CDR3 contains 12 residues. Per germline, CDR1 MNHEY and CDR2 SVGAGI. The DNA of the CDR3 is TGTGCCAGCAGTACAGGGGGCCCTGAAGCTTTCTTT. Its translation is CASSTGGPEAFF.

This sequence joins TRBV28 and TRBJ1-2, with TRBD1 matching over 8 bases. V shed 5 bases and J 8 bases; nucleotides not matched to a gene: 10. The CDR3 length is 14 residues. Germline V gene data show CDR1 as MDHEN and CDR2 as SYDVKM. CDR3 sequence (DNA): TGTGCCAGCAGTCCAGGACAGGGACTCGGCGGCTACACCTTC. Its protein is CASSPGQGLGGYTF.